This is a list of T cell receptor beta chains from one sample in a study of regulatory T cells in long-lasting Graves disease. TCRdb reprocessed the multiplex PCR reads with MiXCR, giving one entry per CDR3 protein. Altogether about 430,000 distinct CDR3 sequences are present, around 20% being singletons, with the ten largest covering 14%. The specimen was peripheral blood mononuclear cells (PBMCs), collected when the disease was refractory, from a patient treated with antithyroid drugs. These receptors were taken from a female donor with Graves disease. CDR3s include the opening cysteine and the closing phenylalanine or tryptophan. The D gene is left open where the match is weak.

v_call | d_call | cdr3_aa
TRBV19 | NA | CASSEDGGPYEQYF
TRBV28 | NA | CASSKGVFTF
TRBV4-1 | TRBD1 | CASSLPGTGDEQYF
TRBV20-1 | NA | CSARDWGGNIQYF
TRBV28 | NA | CASSSYRGGVDTQYF
TRBV4-1 | TRBD2 | CASSQVAGPVQETQYF
TRBV6-1 | NA | CATDPGHTAKEQYF
TRBV28 | TRBD1 | CASSVGPRGLWNSNQPQHF
TRBV2 | TRBD2 | CASSAGLAEETQYF
TRBV20-1 | TRBD2 | CSARGLAGGSETQYF
TRBV7-9 | NA | CASSLFRRAVSGGTYEQYF
TRBV7-2 | NA | CASSPNDGDARAYGYTF
TRBV12-3/TRBV12-4 | NA | CASSPIRYTYEQYF
TRBV7-2 | TRBD2 | CASSFGAGGPRELFF
TRBV28 | NA | CASSLPGETDTQYF
TRBV29-1 | NA | CSVGILQGNTEAFF
TRBV11-2 | NA | CASSQALARTGELFF
TRBV10-3 | NA | CAISPRGTANEQFF
TRBV28 | NA | CASSFLGYRVQPQHF
TRBV4-1 | NA | CASSLQYGAGSSYEQYF
TRBV6-1 | NA | CASSLRGVTYGYTF
TRBV28 | NA | CASSTLGEGGSYNSPLHF
TRBV7-8 | NA | CASSPRGGDSNQPQHF
TRBV4-1 | NA | CASSQLLSSYEQYF
TRBV29-1 | NA | CSVEISGTQDYEQYF
TRBV12-3/TRBV12-4 | NA | CASRNRASNSPLHF
TRBV29-1 | TRBD1 | CSVEVEQGASYEQYF
TRBV19 | NA | CASSISGGELFF
TRBV6-1 | TRBD1 | CATSRQGGYEQYF
TRBV28 | NA | CASSLRTNEQFF
TRBV7-2 | NA | CASSLVGSPVTF
TRBV19 | NA | CASSILLVGTAGELFF
TRBV7-9 | TRBD1 | CASSQAGTGPGNTIYF
TRBV7-9 | TRBD2 | CASSLCCGRGPRRETQYF
TRBV7-6 | NA | CASNRGGGRRNGYTF
TRBV15 | NA | CATSMPPRGGSYEQYF
TRBV19 | NA | CASKPAGANVLTF
TRBV7-9 | TRBD1 | CASSLSQGVETQYF
TRBV7-9 | NA | CASSLIGSYEQYF
TRBV7-2 | TRBD2 | CASSPPREGLKTQYF
TRBV28 | NA | CASRLGALGAEAYEQYF
TRBV29-1 | TRBD2 | CSACQATSGSANTGELFF
TRBV3-1 | NA | CASSPDRYNSPLHF
TRBV5-1 | NA | CASSSKPPRQFRAKNIQYF
TRBV28 | NA | CASSELQNTEAFF
TRBV20-1 | NA | CSASESHGETQYF
TRBV5-1 | TRBD1 | CASSARTGQTGELFF
TRBV5-8 | NA | CASSLLSTYGYTF
TRBV6-2/TRBV6-3 | TRBD2 | CASSVASGRSNEQFF
TRBV11-2 | NA | CASSIRETQYF
TRBV20-1 | TRBD2 | CSAIGTSGRSEQFF
TRBV7-9 | NA | CASSLEEAGRKAFF
TRBV5-1 | NA | CASSPRGDSYEQYF
TRBV7-8 | NA | CASSPLSREKLFF